This T cell receptor beta chain was profiled in a study of type 1 regulatory T cells. Study details: An in vitro protocol generated T-allo10, a Tr1-enriched, alloantigen-specific CD4 T cell product.

TCRdb ran MiXCR on the reads and lists one entry per CDR3 protein. The sample contains over 90,000 distinct CDR3 sequences, roughly 31% of which appear only once. Germline V gene lookup returns CDR1 KGHSH and CDR2 LQKENI. The CDR3 runs 14 residues. V was shortened by 3 bases and J by 4 bases, with 12 bases between the two germline ends. The source material was CD4+ T cells, either the whole sample or a sorted fraction (not recorded which). The source of this sequence is a human donor in good health. The J gene is TRBJ2-5, the V gene TRBV18; D gene uncertain. CDR3 loop: CASSPRLAVETQYF. Written as DNA, the CDR3 is TGTGCCAGCTCACCCCGGCTCGCGGTAGAGACCCAGTACTTC.